The 12 T cell receptor beta chains presented below share a single source sample, sequenced in a study of regulatory T cells in long-lasting Graves disease (dated by TCRdb to the early 2020s). The label giving this sample's time point can be read as: newly diagnosed GD, antithyroid drugs for less than 3 months. RNA was extracted from PBMCs in TRIzol for both TCR sequencing and RNA sequencing. Library creation used multiplex PCR. Reads for this sample came from an Illumina HiSeq 4000. iRepertoire HTBI primers and Arm-PCR amplification of CDR3 regions were used to construct TCR beta libraries. The raw public data were reprocessed by TCRdb itself: fastp quality trimming at Q25, MiXCR clonotype calling, in-frame beta chains only. Rows are unified per CDR3 protein, each entry keeping the most common DNA and genes. This sample comprises 360,000 or so distinct CDR3 sequences, 15% to 20% of them detected only once. Of the sample, around 20% is held by the ten largest clones.

In addition, the sample was reused for a study of T cells in Graves' hyperthyroidism and ophthalmopathy.

Sequencing was performed on peripheral blood mononuclear cells (PBMCs), taken at new diagnosis, from a patient treated with antithyroid drugs. These receptors originate from a woman between 18 and 29 years old with Graves disease. Donor details come from another sample of the same person, matched by shared clones.

Ten or more counts support this clonotype. One end of the junction does not line up with germline, which may come from a read error. V and J are TRBV5-5 and TRBJ2-7; 8 positions match TRBD1. This CDR3 spans 15 amino acids. CDR1 and CDR2 (germline): SGHKS, YYEKEE (reference sequence). CDR3 loop: CVSSPGQVDSYEQYF. The CDR3 nucleotides read TGTGTCAGCAGTCCGGGACAGGTCGACTCCTACGAGCAGTACTTC.

The rearrangement joins TRBV12-3 or TRBV12-4 to TRBJ2-1; possible D gene TRBD2, 5 bases. The CDR3 extends over 15 amino acids. V gave up 5 bases and J gave up 4 bases, with 15 bases separating them. The CDR3 DNA is TGTGCCAGCAGTCACGGGATTGGCGGTTACAATGAGCAGTTCTTC. Translation: CASSHGIGGYNEQFF.

This clonotype was picked up a small number of times. The chain employs TRBV6-2 or TRBV6-3 and TRBJ1-3; possibly TRBD1 for D (6 bases). This CDR3 contains 16 residues. Germline CDR1 reads MNHEY; CDR2 reads SVGEGT. Trimming took 4 bases from V and 5 from J, leaving 18 bases between them. The CDR3 bases are TGTGCCAGCAGTTTTTCCCGACAGGTGCAAAGAAACACCATATATTTT. This encodes CASSFSRQVQRNTIYF.

This clonotype was seen repeatedly, ten times or more. This rearrangement joins TRBV9 to TRBJ2-7; a possible D gene is TRBD2 (7 bases). Germline assignment: CDR1 SGDLS and CDR2 YYNGEE. V lost 4 bases and J lost 3, with 20 bases in between. This CDR3 contains 16 residues. This chain's CDR3 is CASSLMGDGGHYEQYF. DNA of the CDR3: TGTGCCAGCAGCCTTATGGGGGACGGGGGGCACTACGAGCAGTACTTC.

Details on this clonotype: A much larger clonotype is one base distant, so this may be a read error. This chain uses TRBV5-6 with TRBJ2-5; D is uncertain. Per germline, CDR1 SGHDT and CDR2 YYEEEE. Trimming took 6 bases from V and 9 from J, leaving 21 bases between them. This CDR3 is 14 amino acids long. CDR3 in DNA: TGTGCCAGCAACCCGGGCCGGGCCGGTGAGGCCCAGTACTTC. Its protein is CASNPGRAGEAQYF.

In this sample, this clonotype turned up many times. This sequence joins TRBV28 and TRBJ1-1; D remains ambiguous. V was shortened by 5 bases and J by 6 bases, with 10 bases between the two germline ends. CDR1 and CDR2 (germline): MDHEN, SYDVKM. This CDR3 region has 12 residues. CDR3 amino acids: CASSPAWAEAFF. The CDR3 DNA is TGTGCCAGCAGTCCCGCATGGGCTGAAGCTTTCTTT.

J is TRBJ2-2 and V is TRBV10-3; D not resolved. The CDR3 is made up of 13 amino acids. Per germline, CDR1 ENHRY and CDR2 SYGVKD. V was cut by 6 bases and J by 5 bases, with 10 bases left in between. Written as DNA, the CDR3 is TGTGCCATCAGGGGTTTCGGGACCGGGGAGCTGTTTTTT. Translation: CAIRGFGTGELFF.

A remark on this clonotype: A far larger clone is one nucleotide away, so this likely arose from a read error. It is likely a read error, because the conserved phenylalanine at the end of the CDR3 is missing. This chain uses TRBV2 with TRBJ2-1; 7 bases agree with TRBD1. The J call is uncertain, as TRBJ2-5 better fits the DNA end. CDR3 length: 14 amino acids. Germline V gene sequence: CDR1 SNHLY, CDR2 FYNNEI. The CDR3 is CASSGGQYQETQYS. The DNA for the CDR3 is TGTGCCAGCAGTGGGGGACAGTACCAAGAGACCCAGTACTCC.

This clonotype was detected a few times. V and J are TRBV10-1 and TRBJ2-7; D may be TRBD1 or TRBD2 (6 bases each). The V and J ends lost 2 bases and 0 bases respectively, with 11 bases between them. Per the germline V gene, CDR1 is WNHNN and CDR2 is SYGVQD (reference sequence). CDR3 size: 15 residues. The CDR3 DNA reads TGCGCCAGCAGTGAGAGGAGGGGGATCTCCTACGAGCAGTACTTC. It specifies CASSERRGISYEQYF.

This clonotype appeared many times. This rearrangement joins TRBV2 to TRBJ2-3, with D uncertain. The V and J ends lost 4 bases and 3 bases respectively, with 8 bases between them. Germline V lookup: CDR1 SNHLY, CDR2 FYNNEI. The length of the CDR3 is 13 residues. The CDR3 spells CASSGGLTDTQYF. The CDR3 DNA sequence: TGTGCCAGCAGTGGGGGTCTGACAGATACGCAGTATTTT.

To note about this clonotype: One base separates it from a far larger clone, so it is likely a read error. The chain couples TRBV28 to TRBJ2-1, with 8 bases matching TRBD1. The germline V gene has CDR1 MDHEN and CDR2 SYDVKM. This CDR3 spans 15 amino acids. The ends lost 3 bases at V and 10 bases at J; junction bases unmatched: 11. Here the CDR3 reads CASSFAAQGAYEQFF. As DNA, the CDR3 is TGTGCCAGCAGTTTTGCCGCCCAGGGGGCCTACGAGCAGTTCTTC.

The chain recombines TRBV6-1 with TRBJ1-1; 9 bases align to TRBD1. From germline, CDR1 is MNHNS and CDR2 SASEGT. This CDR3 spans 16 amino acids. J gave up 5 bases and V 5 bases, and 12 bases lay outside the gene matches. The CDR3 DNA is TGTGCCAGCAGTAGAAAACCGGGACAGGGCGCGACTGAAGCTTTCTTT. Its protein product is CASSRKPGQGATEAFF.